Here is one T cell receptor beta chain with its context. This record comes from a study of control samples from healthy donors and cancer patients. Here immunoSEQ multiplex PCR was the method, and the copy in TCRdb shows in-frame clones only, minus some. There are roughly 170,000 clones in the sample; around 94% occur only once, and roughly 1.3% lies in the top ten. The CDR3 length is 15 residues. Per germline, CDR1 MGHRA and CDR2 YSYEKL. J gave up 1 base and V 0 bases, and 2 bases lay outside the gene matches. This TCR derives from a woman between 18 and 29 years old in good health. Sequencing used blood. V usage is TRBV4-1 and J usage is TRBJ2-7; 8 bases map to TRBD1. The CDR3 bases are TGCGCCAGCAGCCAAGACCGGACAGGGTCCTACGAGCAGTACTTC. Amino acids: CASSQDRTGSYEQYF.